Below, 23 T cell receptor beta chains from the same sample are listed, as sequenced in a study of T cell changes during pregnancy in multiple sclerosis. TCRdb's table, derived via immunoSEQ multiplex PCR, lists solely in-frame clones and lacks some. The sample carries about 36,000 clones, roughly nine tenths recorded once. Sequencing was performed on CD4+ T cells from peripheral blood mononuclear cells, taken after pregnancy. Receptor source: a female donor with multiple sclerosis, enrolled in a pregnancy study.

This chain connects TRBV6-5 to TRBJ1-1; 7 bases map to TRBD1. CDR3 length equals 15 residues. Germline values: CDR1 MNHEY, CDR2 SVGAGI. V was clipped by 2 bases and J by 3 bases; unmatched bases: 6. The CDR3 loop reads CASSYLGQFDTEAFF. The CDR3 DNA reads as TGTGCCAGCAGTTACCTGGGACAGTTCGACACTGAAGCTTTCTTT.

This clone was detected only a few times. The chain uses TRBV7-9 and TRBJ1-2, with 10 bases matching TRBD1. The CDR3 sequence is 16 residues long. The V gene's germline CDR1 is SEHNR and CDR2 FQNEAQ (reference sequence). With 5 bases clipped from V and 4 bases from J, the junction kept 10 bases outside the gene matches. CDR3 in amino acids: CASSHAGTGAGYGYTF. In DNA, the CDR3 is TGTGCCAGCAGCCATGCCGGGACAGGGGCGGGCTATGGCTACACCTTC.

The chain is built from TRBV10-2 and TRBJ2-3; D possibly corresponds to TRBD2 (7 bases). The germline CDR1 and CDR2 sequences are WSHSY and SAAADI. The CDR3 runs 15 residues. Trimming shortened V by 7 bases and J by 0 bases, and 14 bases separated the two germline ends. CDR3 nucleotide sequence: TGCGCCAGCAAAGACGGGGGGCGGAGCACAGATACGCAGTATTTT. This sequence encodes CASKDGGRSTDTQYF.

The J gene is TRBJ1-1, the V gene TRBV7-3, with D unresolved. The CDR3 has 13 residues. Per the germline V gene, CDR1 is SGHTA and CDR2 is FQGTGA. V was trimmed by 5 bases and J by 2 bases, leaving 9 bases between them. DNA for the CDR3: TGTGCCAGCAGCCGCGGGGTTAACACTGAAGCTTTCTTT. Residues: CASSRGVNTEAFF.

The genes are TRBV6-1 and TRBJ2-7; the D gene is possibly TRBD1 (6 bases). Trimming took off 2 bases at V and 7 bases at J, with 12 bases between the two ends. This CDR3 is built from 13 residues. Looked up from germline, CDR1 is MNHNS and CDR2 is SASEGT. The CDR3 protein is CASSEWGQREQYF. The CDR3 DNA reads TGTGCCAGCAGTGAATGGGGGCAGAGAGAGCAGTACTTC.

The CDR3 loop is CASSPARASGNTIYF. As DNA, the CDR3 is TGTGCCAGCTCACCAGCCAGGGCTTCTGGAAACACCATATATTTT. The chain joins TRBV18 to TRBJ1-3, with D possibly being TRBD1 (5 bases). This CDR3 region has 15 residues. Trimming left V 2 bases short and J 1 base short, with 9 bases between. Looked up from germline, CDR1 is KGHSH and CDR2 is LQKENI.

V and J are TRBV5-1 and TRBJ1-1, with 7 nucleotides matching TRBD1. The ends lost 2 bases at V and 7 bases at J; junction bases unmatched: 2. The germline gives CDR1 SGHRS, CDR2 YFSETQ. The CDR3 runs to 12 residues. The CDR3 DNA is TGCGCCAGCAGCTTCCGGGACAGTGAAGCTTTCTTT. Protein product: CASSFRDSEAFF.

This sequence joins TRBV2 and TRBJ2-2; weak D call: TRBD2 (6 bases). The germline V gene encodes CDR1 SNHLY and CDR2 FYNNEI. The V and J ends lost 7 bases and 7 bases respectively, with 19 bases between them. This CDR3 is built from 15 residues. The CDR3 reads CASTDRGDMGGELFF. CDR3 bases: TGTGCCAGCACAGATCGCGGGGATATGGGCGGGGAGCTGTTTTTT.

The chain links TRBV10-3 to TRBJ2-3; D may be TRBD1 (5 bases). The germline CDR1 and CDR2 sequences are ENHRY and SYGVKD. The CDR3 runs 14 residues. Deletions cut 3 bases from V and 3 bases from J, with 10 bases between. CDR3 nucleotides: TGTGCCATCAGTGATACAGGAAGGACAGATACGCAGTATTTT. Translation: CAISDTGRTDTQYF.

This clone was detected a few times. The chain carries TRBV5-1 and TRBJ2-1; a weak D match, TRBD1 (6 bases). The CDR3 has 13 residues. The germline V gene has CDR1 SGHRS and CDR2 YFSETQ. V lost 0 bases and J lost 10, with 11 bases in between. DNA of the CDR3: TGCGCCAGCAGCTTGGCACAGGGTTTGGAGCAGTTCTTC. The encoded protein is CASSLAQGLEQFF.

J is TRBJ2-1 and V is TRBV2; the D gene is possibly TRBD1 (6 bases). Germline V gives CDR1 SNHLY, CDR2 FYNNEI. This CDR3 contains 14 residues. The V end lost 5 bases, the J end lost 8 bases, and 16 bases lay between the germline ends. The CDR3 here is CASSFRPEGDEQFF. The CDR3 coding sequence is TGTGCCAGCAGTTTCCGGCCCGAGGGGGATGAGCAGTTCTTC.

The V call is TRBV5-4, the J call TRBJ2-7, with 8 bases aligning to TRBD1. This CDR3 spans 14 amino acids. The V gene's germline CDR1 is SGHNT and CDR2 YYREEE (reference sequence). The V and J ends lost 5 bases and 3 bases, in that order; junction bases with no gene match: 7. This chain's CDR3 is CASRLQGGLYEQYF. The CDR3, as DNA: TGTGCCAGCAGACTACAGGGGGGCCTCTACGAGCAGTACTTC.

J is TRBJ2-2 and V is TRBV29-1; D might be TRBD2 (5 bases). V was shortened by 6 bases and J by 0 bases, with 11 bases between the two germline ends. The CDR3 is made up of 14 amino acids. The germline CDR1 and CDR2 sequences are SQVTM and ANQGSEA. In nucleotides, the CDR3 is TGCAGCGTGGTGAGAGGGACGAACACCGGGGAGCTGTTTTTT. Translated, it gives CSVVRGTNTGELFF.

The chain combines TRBV6-1 with TRBJ1-1; 7 nucleotides align to TRBD1. The germline V gene encodes CDR1 MNHNS and CDR2 SASEGT. The CDR3 spans 17 residues. The junction had 10 bases not matched to a gene; V was cut back by 0 bases and J by 3 bases. CDR3 coding DNA: TGTGCCAGCAGTGAAGCGAGACCCCGGGACAGTGACACTGAAGCTTTCTTT. It codes for CASSEARPRDSDTEAFF.

The chain combines TRBV20-1 with TRBJ2-5; a possible D gene is TRBD2 (5 bases). Germline assignment: CDR1 DFQATT and CDR2 SNEGSKA (reference sequence). V was cut by 6 bases and J by 5 bases, with 10 bases left in between. The CDR3 runs 11 residues. The CDR3 protein is CSALRRETQYF. DNA for the CDR3: TGCAGTGCCCTACGGAGGGAGACCCAGTACTTC.

V is TRBV14 and J is TRBJ2-1, with TRBD2 as a possible D gene (6 bases). CDR1 and CDR2 (germline): SGHDN, FVKESK. The CDR3 runs 13 residues. The V gene lost 1 base and the J gene lost 13 bases, with 14 bases spanning the gap. CDR3: CASSQVAAGKQFF. In DNA form, the CDR3 reads TGTGCCAGCAGCCAAGTGGCCGCGGGGAAACAGTTCTTC.

J is TRBJ1-6 and V is TRBV5-5; TRBD1 matches 9 bases. This CDR3 spans 14 amino acids. Germline values: CDR1 SGHKS, CDR2 YYEKEE (reference sequence). V shed 4 bases and J 6 bases; nucleotides not matched to a gene: 2. The CDR3 bases are TGTGCCAGCAGCCCGGACAGGGGTAATTCACCCCTCCACTTT. It yields the protein CASSPDRGNSPLHF.

The CDR3 reads CASSKKVSGRGTNEQFF. CDR3 sequence (DNA): TGTGCCAGCAGCAAAAAGGTCAGCGGGAGGGGCACCAATGAGCAGTTCTTC. V and J are TRBV21-1 and TRBJ2-1; TRBD2 is the table's D call and was not checked against the DNA. TRBV21-1 is an annotated pseudogene. CDR3 size: 17 residues.

V and J are TRBV2 and TRBJ2-3, with 13 positions matching TRBD2. The germline CDR1 and CDR2 sequences are SNHLY and FYNNEI. This CDR3 comprises 19 residues. Trimming took 2 bases from V and 2 from J; bases not matched to a gene: 10. The CDR3 spells CASSESGRLAGGVTDTQYF. CDR3 nucleotide sequence: TGTGCCAGCAGTGAATCGGGTAGACTAGCGGGAGGTGTCACAGATACGCAGTATTTT.

CDR3 DNA sequence: TGTGCCAGCAGCCCCCGGGGGGAGAATATGGAGCCCCAGCATTTT. Translation gives CASSPRGENMEPQHF. The gene calls are TRBV21-1 and TRBJ1-5. TRBV21-1 is classified as a pseudogene. The CDR3 loop spans 15 amino acids.

This chain joins TRBV7-3 and TRBJ1-1, with TRBD1 as a possible D gene (5 bases). V was clipped by 5 bases and J by 6 bases, with 13 bases between them. Germline CDR1 SGHTA, CDR2 FQGTGA. This CDR3 is built from 13 residues. The CDR3 here is CASSRDPGAEAFF. The CDR3 bases are TGTGCCAGCAGCCGCGACCCGGGGGCTGAAGCTTTCTTT.

The chain's CDR3 is CASSPNGYEQYF. Written as DNA, the CDR3 is TGTGCCAGCTCACCCAACGGCTACGAGCAGTACTTC. The J gene is TRBJ2-7, the V gene TRBV18; D unclear. Trimming cost V 3 bases and J 3 bases, with 6 bases left between them. Germline CDR1 reads KGHSH; CDR2 reads LQKENI. CDR3 length equals 12 residues.

The rearrangement uses TRBV18 and TRBJ1-3, with D possibly TRBD1 on 6 matching bases. V lost 3 bases to trimming and J lost 0 bases, with 15 bases between them. This CDR3 contains 17 residues. CDR1 is KGHSH and CDR2 is LQKENI in the germline V gene. The CDR3 nucleotides are TGTGCCAGCTCACCCAGAACGACAGGTGCCTCTGGAAACACCATATATTTT. It specifies CASSPRTTGASGNTIYF.